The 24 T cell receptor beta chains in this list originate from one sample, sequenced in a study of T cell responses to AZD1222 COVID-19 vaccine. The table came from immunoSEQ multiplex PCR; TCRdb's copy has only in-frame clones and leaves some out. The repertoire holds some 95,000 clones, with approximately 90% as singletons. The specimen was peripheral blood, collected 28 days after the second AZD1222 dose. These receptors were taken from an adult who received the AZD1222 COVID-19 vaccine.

The CDR3 here is CASSPRTALGGYTF. The CDR3 coding sequence is TGTGCCAGCAGCCCCAGGACCGCCCTAGGGGGCTACACCTTC. This chain joins TRBV7-2 and TRBJ1-2, with no clear D. Trimming shortened V by 5 bases and J by 8 bases, and 18 bases separated the two germline ends. The germline V gene encodes CDR1 SGHTA and CDR2 FQGNSA. This CDR3 has 14 amino acids.

This CDR3 reads CAWTPGRIVGYGYTF. DNA for the CDR3: TGTGCCTGGACCCCGGGACGGATCGTGGGCTATGGCTACACCTTC. This chain joins TRBV30 and TRBJ1-2, with D possibly matching TRBD1 (5 bases). V shed 4 bases and J shed 4 bases, with 19 bases lying between them. The germline V gene encodes CDR1 GTSNPN and CDR2 SVGIG (reference sequence). This CDR3 comprises 15 residues.

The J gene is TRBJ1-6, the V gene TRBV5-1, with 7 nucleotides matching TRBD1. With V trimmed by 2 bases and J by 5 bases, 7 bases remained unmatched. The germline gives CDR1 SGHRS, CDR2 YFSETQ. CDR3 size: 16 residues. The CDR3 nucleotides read TGCGCCAGCAGCTTTACCCAGGGGGGTAATAATTCACCCCTCCACTTT. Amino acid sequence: CASSFTQGGNNSPLHF.

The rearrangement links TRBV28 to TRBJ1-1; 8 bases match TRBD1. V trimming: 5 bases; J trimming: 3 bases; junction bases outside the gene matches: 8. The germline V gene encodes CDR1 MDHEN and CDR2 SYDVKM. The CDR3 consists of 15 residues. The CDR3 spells CASSIRDRIYTEAFF. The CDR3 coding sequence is TGTGCCAGCAGTATCCGGGACAGGATTTACACTGAAGCTTTCTTT.

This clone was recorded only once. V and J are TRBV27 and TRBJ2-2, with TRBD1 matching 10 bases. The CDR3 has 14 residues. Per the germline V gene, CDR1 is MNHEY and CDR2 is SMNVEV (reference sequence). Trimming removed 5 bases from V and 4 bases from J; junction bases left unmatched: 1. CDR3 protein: CASSGTGVTGELFF. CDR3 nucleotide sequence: TGTGCCAGCAGTGGGACAGGGGTCACCGGGGAGCTGTTTTTT.

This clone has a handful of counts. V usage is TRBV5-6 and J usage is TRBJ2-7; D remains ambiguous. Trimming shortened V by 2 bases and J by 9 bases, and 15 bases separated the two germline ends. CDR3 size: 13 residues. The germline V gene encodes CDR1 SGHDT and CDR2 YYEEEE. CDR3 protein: CASSFRAASPQYF. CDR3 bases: TGTGCCAGCAGCTTTCGGGCTGCGTCACCGCAGTACTTC. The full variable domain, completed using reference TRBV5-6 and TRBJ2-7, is DAGVTQSPTHLIKTRGQQVTLRCSPKSGHDTVSWYQQALGQGPQFIFQYYEEEERQRGNFPDRFSGHQFPNYSSELNVNALLLGDSALYLCASSFRAASPQYFGPGTRLTVT.

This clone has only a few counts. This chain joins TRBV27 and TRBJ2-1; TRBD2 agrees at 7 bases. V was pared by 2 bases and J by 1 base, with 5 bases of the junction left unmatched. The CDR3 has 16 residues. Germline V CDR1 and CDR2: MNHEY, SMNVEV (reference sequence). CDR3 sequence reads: CASSLIAGTSYNEQFF. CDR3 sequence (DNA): TGTGCCAGCAGTTTAATAGCGGGTACATCCTACAATGAGCAGTTCTTC.

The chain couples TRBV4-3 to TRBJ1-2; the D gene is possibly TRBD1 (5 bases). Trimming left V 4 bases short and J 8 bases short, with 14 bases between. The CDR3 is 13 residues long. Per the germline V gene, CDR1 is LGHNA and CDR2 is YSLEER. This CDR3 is CASSLGRGDGYTF. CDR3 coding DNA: TGCGCCAGCAGCCTCGGGCGGGGCGACGGCTACACCTTC.

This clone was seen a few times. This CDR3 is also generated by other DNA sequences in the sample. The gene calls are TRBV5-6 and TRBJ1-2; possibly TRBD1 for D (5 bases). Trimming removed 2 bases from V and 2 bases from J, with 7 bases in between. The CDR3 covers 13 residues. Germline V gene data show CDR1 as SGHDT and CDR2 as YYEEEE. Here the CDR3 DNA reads TGTGCCAGCAGCTTCGGGACGAACTATGGCTACACCTTC. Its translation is CASSFGTNYGYTF.

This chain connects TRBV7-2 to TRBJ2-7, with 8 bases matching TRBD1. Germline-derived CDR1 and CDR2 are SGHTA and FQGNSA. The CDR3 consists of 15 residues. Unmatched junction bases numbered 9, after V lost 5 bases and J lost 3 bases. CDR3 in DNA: TGTGCCAGCAGCAACCCGCCCGGGACAGGCTACGAGCAGTACTTC. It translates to CASSNPPGTGYEQYF.

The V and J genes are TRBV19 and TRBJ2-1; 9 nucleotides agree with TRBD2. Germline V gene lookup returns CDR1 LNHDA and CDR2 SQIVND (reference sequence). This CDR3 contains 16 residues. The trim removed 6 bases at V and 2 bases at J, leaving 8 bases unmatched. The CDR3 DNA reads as TGTGCCAGTAGAAAGCGACTAGCGGACCCCTACAATGAGCAGTTCTTC. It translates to CASRKRLADPYNEQFF. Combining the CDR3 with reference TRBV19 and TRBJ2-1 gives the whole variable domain DGGITQSPKYLFRKEGQNVTLSCEQNLNHDAMYWYRQDPGQGLRLIYYSQIVNDFQKGDIAEGYSVSREKKESFPLTVTSAQKNPTAFYLCASRKRLADPYNEQFFGPGTRLTVL.

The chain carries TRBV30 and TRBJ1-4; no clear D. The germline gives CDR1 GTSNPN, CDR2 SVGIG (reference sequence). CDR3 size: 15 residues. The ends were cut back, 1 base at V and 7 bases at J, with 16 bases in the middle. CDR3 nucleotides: TGTGCCTGGAGTGACCTCCTGGCGTCTAGTGAAAAACTGTTTTTT. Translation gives CAWSDLLASSEKLFF.

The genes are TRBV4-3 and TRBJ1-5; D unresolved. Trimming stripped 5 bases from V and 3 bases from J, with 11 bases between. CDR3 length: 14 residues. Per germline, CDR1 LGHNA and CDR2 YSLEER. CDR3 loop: CASSSRHPNQPQHF. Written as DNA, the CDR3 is TGCGCCAGCAGCTCGAGGCACCCCAATCAGCCCCAGCATTTT.

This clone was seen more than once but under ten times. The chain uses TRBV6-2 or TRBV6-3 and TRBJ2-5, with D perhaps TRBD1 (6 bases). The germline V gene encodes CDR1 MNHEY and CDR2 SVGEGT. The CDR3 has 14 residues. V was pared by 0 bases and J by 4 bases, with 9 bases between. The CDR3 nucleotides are TGTGCCAGCAGTTACTCTGCCAGGGGAGAGACCCAGTACTTC. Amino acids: CASSYSARGETQYF.

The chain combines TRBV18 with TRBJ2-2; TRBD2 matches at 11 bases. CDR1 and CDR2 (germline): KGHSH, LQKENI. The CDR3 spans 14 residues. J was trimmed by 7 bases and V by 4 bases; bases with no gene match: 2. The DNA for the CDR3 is TGTGCCAGCTCACGAGGGACTAGCGGCGGGGAGCTGTTTTTT. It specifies CASSRGTSGGELFF. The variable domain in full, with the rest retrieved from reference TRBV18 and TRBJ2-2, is NAGVMQNPRHLVRRRGQEARLRCSPMKGHSHVYWYRQLPEEGLKFMVYLQKENIIDESGMPKERFSAEFPKEGPSILRIQQVVRGDSAAYFCASSRGTSGGELFFGEGSRLTVL.

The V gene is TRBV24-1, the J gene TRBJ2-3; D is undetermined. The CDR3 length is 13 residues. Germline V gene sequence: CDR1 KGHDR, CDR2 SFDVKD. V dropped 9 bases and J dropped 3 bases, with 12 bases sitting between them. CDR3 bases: TGTGCCACCCAACCATGGGGTACAGATACGCAGTATTTT. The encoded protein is CATQPWGTDTQYF.

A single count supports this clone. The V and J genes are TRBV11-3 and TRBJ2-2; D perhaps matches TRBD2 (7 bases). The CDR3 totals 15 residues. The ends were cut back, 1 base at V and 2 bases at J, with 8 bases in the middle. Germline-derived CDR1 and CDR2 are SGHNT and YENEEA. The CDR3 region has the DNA TGTGCCAGCAGCTTAGCGGGGGGCAACACCGGGGAGCTGTTTTTT. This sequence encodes CASSLAGGNTGELFF.

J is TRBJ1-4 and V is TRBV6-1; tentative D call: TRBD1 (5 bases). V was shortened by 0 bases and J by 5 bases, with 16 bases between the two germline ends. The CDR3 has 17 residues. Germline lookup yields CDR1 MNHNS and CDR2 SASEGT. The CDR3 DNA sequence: TGTGCCAGCAGTGAAGCGGGCACAGCCGGGGCCAATGAAAAACTGTTTTTT. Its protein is CASSEAGTAGANEKLFF.

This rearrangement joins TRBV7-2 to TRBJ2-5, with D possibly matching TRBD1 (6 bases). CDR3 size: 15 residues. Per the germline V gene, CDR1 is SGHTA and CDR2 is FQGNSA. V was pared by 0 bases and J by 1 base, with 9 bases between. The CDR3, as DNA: TGTGCCAGCAGCTTAGCGGACAGAATCCAAGAGACCCAGTACTTC. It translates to CASSLADRIQETQYF.

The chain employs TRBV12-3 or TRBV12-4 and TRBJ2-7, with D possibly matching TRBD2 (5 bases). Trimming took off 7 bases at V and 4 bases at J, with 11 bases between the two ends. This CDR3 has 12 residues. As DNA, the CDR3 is TGTGCCAGCACCCTGGACTCTTACGAGCAGTACTTC. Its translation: CASTLDSYEQYF.

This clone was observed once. CDR3 sequence (DNA): TGTGCCAGCAGGACCGACGGGGGCCATGGCTACACCTTC. Translated: CASRTDGGHGYTF. The genes are TRBV6-6 and TRBJ1-2, with TRBD1 as a possible D gene (6 bases). CDR3 length: 13 residues. V lost 6 bases to trimming and J lost 6 bases, with 14 bases between them. The V gene's germline CDR1 is MNHNY and CDR2 SVGAGI (reference sequence).

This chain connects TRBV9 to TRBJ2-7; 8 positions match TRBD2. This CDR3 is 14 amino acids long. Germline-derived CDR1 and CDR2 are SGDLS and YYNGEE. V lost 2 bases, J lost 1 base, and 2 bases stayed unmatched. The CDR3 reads CASSVSGTSYEQYF. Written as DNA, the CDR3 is TGTGCCAGCAGCGTTAGCGGGACGTCCTACGAGCAGTACTTC.

Here the CDR3 reads CATSGGRGVNQPQHF. For the CDR3, the DNA is TGTGCCACCAGTGGCGGGCGGGGAGTCAATCAGCCCCAGCATTTT. V is TRBV24-1 and J is TRBJ1-5; D is unclear. V was trimmed by 5 bases and J by 3 bases, leaving 13 bases between them. CDR3 size: 15 residues. Germline V lookup: CDR1 KGHDR, CDR2 SFDVKD.

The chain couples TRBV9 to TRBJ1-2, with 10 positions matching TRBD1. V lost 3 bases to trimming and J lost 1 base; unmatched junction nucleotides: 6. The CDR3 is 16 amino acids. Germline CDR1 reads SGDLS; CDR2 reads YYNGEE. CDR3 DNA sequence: TGTGCCAGCAGCGGAGGGACAGGGGAACTTAACTATGGCTACACCTTC. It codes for CASSGGTGELNYGYTF.